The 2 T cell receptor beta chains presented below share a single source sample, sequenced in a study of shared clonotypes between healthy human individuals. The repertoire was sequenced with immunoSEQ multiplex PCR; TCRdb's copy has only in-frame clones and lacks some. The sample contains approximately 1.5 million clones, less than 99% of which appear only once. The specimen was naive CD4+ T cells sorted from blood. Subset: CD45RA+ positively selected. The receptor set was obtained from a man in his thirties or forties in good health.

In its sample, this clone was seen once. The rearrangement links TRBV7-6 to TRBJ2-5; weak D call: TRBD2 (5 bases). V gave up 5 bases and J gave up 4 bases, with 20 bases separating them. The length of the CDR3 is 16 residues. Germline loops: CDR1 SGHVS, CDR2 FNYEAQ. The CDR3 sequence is CASSDPGKVYRETQYF. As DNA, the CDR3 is TGTGCCAGCAGCGACCCGGGAAAGGTATATCGAGAGACCCAGTACTTC.

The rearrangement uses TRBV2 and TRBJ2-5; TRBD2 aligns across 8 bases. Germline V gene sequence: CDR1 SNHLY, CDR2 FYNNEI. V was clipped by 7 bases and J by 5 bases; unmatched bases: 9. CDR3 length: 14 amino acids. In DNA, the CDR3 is TGTGCCAGCACCGAAGCGGGAGTCCCCGAGACCCAGTACTTC. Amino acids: CASTEAGVPETQYF.